This record concerns one TCR beta chain sequence. This sample stems from a study of T cell changes during pregnancy in multiple sclerosis. J gave up 2 bases and V 2 bases, and 9 bases lay outside the gene matches. The CDR3 is 16 residues long. Germline-derived CDR1 and CDR2 are MNHNS and SASEGT. The assay was immunoSEQ multiplex PCR, and TCRdb's table has in-frame clones only and misses some. The sample has 36,000 or so clones, 85% to 95% seen once. The material sequenced was PBMCs (not recorded whether the cells were cultured). The chain combines TRBV6-1 with TRBJ2-7; 7 bases fit TRBD2. The origin of this receptor is a female donor with multiple sclerosis, enrolled in a pregnancy study. CDR3 region: CASSERYAGAAYEQYF. In DNA form, the CDR3 reads TGTGCCAGCAGTGAACGGTACGCGGGAGCGGCCTACGAGCAGTACTTC.